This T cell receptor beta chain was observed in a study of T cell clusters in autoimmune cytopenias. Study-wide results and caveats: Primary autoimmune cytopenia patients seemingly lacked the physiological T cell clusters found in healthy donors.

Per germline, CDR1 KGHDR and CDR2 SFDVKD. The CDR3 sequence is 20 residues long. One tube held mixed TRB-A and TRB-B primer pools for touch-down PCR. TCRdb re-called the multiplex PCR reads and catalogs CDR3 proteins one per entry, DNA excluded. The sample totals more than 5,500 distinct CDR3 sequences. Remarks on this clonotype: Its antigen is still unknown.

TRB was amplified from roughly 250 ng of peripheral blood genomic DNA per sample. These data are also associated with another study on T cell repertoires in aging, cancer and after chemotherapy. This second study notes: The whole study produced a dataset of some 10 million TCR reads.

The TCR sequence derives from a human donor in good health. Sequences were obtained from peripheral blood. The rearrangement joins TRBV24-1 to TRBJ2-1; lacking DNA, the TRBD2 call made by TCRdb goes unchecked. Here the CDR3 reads CATSDLWTGGSPSCDNEQFF.